This record concerns one T cell receptor beta chain sequence. Its specificity is unknown. J was trimmed by 1 base and V by 0 bases; bases with no gene match: 2. The CDR3 is 15 residues long. Germline lookup yields CDR1 SQVTM and CDR2 ANQGSEA. Adult healthy volunteers gave 2.5 ml peripheral blood for whole-blood RNA. The library had UMIs added by 3' ligation of an oligonucleotide to TCR cDNA. Cells were not sorted; total RNA input targeted roughly 1 to 1000 ng. The data belong to a study of naive and memory T cell subsets. Reverse transcription of blood and skin TCR RNA was primed at alpha and beta constant regions. Ligated cDNA underwent four rounds of PCR with nested alpha and beta constant region primers and SP2. A single record per CDR3 protein comes from TCRdb applying MiXCR to the 5' RACE reads. Among more than 25,000 distinct CDR3 sequences, 20% to 25% were seen once, and the ten largest hold roughly 1.9%.

Findings of the study overall: This RNA-based method may be sensitive to activation-related transcript changes.

The chain is built from TRBV29-1 and TRBJ2-3, with TRBD2 matching 9 bases. This TCR derives from a female donor in good health. Written as DNA, the CDR3 is TGCAGCGTTGAAGAGGCGGGAGGGGGCACAGATACGCAGTATTTT. Its protein product is CSVEEAGGGTDTQYF.